This entry features one T cell receptor (beta chain) sequence. This entry is derived from a study of CD8+CD57+ T cells in acquired aplastic anemia. V lost 1 base, J lost 8 bases, and 2 bases stayed unmatched. The CDR3 covers 13 residues. CDR1 and CDR2 from the germline V gene are SEHNR and FQNEAQ (reference sequence). Selection for sequencing was limited to patients who had shown CD8+CD57+ cell expansion by flow cytometry. Genomic DNA, serving as template, underwent TCR beta VDJ and CDR3 profiling. A single record per CDR3 protein comes from TCRdb applying MiXCR to the reads. The sample holds approximately 180,000 distinct CDR3 sequences, roughly 65% seen once.

The chain recombines TRBV7-9 with TRBJ2-1; 7 nucleotides align to TRBD2. The sample comprised sorted CD4+, CD8+, or CD8+CD57+ T cells (not recorded which) from PBMCs. This sequence originates from a human donor with aplastic anemia. CDR3 nucleotides: TGTGCCAGCAGCTTAGTACTAGCGCATGAGCAGTTCTTC. It specifies CASSLVLAHEQFF.